The present T cell receptor beta chain was sequenced within a study of blood T cell repertoires in COVID-19. Sequenced by immunoSEQ multiplex PCR; TCRdb stores in-frame clones only, minus some. The sample records 130,000 to 150,000 clones, roughly three quarters being singletons. V was trimmed by 8 bases and J by 4 bases, leaving 20 bases between them. Germline loops: CDR1 SGHVS, CDR2 FQNEAQ. The CDR3 extends over 15 amino acids. The sequence derives from a woman aged 55-70 years with acute or convalescent COVID-19. This chain links TRBV7-8 with TRBJ1-2, with D perhaps matching TRBD1 (5 bases). Specimen: peripheral blood. The CDR3, as DNA: TGTGCCAGCGGGTACAGGTCCCTCGACGCCTATGGCTACACCTTC. Translating it yields CASGYRSLDAYGYTF.